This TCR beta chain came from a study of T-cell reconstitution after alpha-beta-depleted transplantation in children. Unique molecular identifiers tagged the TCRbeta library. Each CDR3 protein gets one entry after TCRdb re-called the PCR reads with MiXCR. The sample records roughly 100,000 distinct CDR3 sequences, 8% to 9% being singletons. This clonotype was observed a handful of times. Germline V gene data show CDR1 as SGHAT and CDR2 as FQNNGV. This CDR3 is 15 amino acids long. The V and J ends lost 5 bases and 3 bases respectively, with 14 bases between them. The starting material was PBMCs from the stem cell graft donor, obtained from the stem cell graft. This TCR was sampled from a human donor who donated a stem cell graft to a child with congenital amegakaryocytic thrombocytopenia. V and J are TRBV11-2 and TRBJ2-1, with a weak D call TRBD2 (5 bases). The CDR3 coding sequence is TGTGCCAGCAGCCCGCCGACTATTTTCTACAATGAGCAGTTCTTC. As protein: CASSPPTIFYNEQFF.